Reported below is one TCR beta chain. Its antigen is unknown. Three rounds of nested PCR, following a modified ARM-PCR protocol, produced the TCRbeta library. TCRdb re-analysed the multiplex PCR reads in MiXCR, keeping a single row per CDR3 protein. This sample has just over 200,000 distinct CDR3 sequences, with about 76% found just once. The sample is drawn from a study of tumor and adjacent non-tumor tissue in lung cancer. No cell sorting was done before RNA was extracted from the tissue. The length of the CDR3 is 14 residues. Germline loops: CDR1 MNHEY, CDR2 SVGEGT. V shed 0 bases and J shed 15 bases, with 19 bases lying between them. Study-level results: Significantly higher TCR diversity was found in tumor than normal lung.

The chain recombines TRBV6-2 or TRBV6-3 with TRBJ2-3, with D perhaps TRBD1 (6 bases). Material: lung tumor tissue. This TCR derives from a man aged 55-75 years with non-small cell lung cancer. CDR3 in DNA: TGTGCCAGCAGTTACTCGGACAGCACAGATAAGAACTATTTT. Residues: CASSYSDSTDKNYF.